The sequence of this TCR beta chain was determined in a study of blood T cell repertoires in COVID-19. Study context: From the United States, Italy and Spain came samples of acute and convalescent COVID-19. T cells, B-cell-depleted T cells, or PBMCs provided the cDNA or gDNA that served as material.

Per the authors' pipeline: Amplifying reference gene primers gave estimates of nucleated cell counts. Clones were read by immunoSEQ multiplex PCR, and TCRdb kept only the in-frame ones, dropping some. The V and J calls and the clone size are those of that table, but D and trimming were determined from the DNA. The top ten hold just over 20% of the sample, which has roughly 62,000 clones, 65% to 80% seen once. V lost 7 bases and J 0 bases, leaving 14 bases between the germline ends. The CDR3 is 15 residues long. Germline V gene data show CDR1 as LGHNT and CDR2 as FRNRAP. This chain joins TRBV12-5 and TRBJ2-3, with D maybe TRBD1 (6 bases). The TCR originated in an elderly woman with active or convalescent COVID-19. The specimen was peripheral blood. The CDR3 bases are TGTGCTAGTGCCCTAGGACAGTTTAGCACAGATACGCAGTATTTT. Translated: CASALGQFSTDTQYF.